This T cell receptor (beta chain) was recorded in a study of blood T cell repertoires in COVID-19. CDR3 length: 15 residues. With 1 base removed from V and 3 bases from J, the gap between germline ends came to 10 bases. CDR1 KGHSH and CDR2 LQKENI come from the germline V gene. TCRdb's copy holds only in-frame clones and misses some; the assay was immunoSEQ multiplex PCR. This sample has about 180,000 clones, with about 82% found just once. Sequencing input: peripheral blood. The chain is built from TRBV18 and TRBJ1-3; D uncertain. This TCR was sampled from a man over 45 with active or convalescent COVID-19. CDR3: CASSPRQDLGNTIYF. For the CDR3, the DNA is TGTGCCAGCTCACCACGGCAGGATCTTGGAAACACCATATATTTT.